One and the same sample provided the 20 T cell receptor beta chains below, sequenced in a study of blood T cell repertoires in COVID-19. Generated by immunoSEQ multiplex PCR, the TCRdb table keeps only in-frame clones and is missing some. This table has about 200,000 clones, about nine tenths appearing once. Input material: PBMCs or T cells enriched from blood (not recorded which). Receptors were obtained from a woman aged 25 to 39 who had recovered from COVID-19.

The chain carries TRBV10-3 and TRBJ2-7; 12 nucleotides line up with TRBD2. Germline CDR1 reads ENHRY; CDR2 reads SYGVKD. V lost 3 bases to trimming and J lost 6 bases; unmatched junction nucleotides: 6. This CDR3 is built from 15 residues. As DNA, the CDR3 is TGTGCCATCAGTGACGCGACTAGCGGGAGAGGCGAGCAGTACTTC. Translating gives CAISDATSGRGEQYF.

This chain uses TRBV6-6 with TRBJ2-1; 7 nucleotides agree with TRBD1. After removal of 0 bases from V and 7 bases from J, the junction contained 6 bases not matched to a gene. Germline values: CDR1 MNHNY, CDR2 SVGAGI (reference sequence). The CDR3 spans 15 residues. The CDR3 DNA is TGTGCCAGCAGTTACTCGACAGGGCTGGGGAATGAGCAGTTCTTC. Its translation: CASSYSTGLGNEQFF.

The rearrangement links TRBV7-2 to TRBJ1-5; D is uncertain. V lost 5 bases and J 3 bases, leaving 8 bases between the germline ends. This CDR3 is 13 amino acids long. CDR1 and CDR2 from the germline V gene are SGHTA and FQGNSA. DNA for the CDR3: TGTGCCAGCAGCCCGAACTTCAATCAGCCCCAGCATTTT. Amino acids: CASSPNFNQPQHF.

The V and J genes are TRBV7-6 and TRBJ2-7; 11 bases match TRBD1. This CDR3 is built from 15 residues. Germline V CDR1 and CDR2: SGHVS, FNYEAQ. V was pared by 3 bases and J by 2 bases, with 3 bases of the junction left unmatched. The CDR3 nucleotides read TGTGCCAGCAGCTTTGGGACAGGGGGTACCTACGAGCAGTACTTC. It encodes CASSFGTGGTYEQYF.

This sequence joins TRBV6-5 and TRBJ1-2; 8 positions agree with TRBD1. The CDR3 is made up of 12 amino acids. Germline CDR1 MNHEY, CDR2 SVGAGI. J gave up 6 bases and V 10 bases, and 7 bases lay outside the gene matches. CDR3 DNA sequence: TGTGCCACTGCGGACAGGGCAAATGGCTACACCTTC. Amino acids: CATADRANGYTF.

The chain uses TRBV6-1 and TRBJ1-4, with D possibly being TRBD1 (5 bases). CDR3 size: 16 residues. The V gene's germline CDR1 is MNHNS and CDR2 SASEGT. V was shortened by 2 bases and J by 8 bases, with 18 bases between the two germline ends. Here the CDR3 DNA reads TGTGCCAGCAGTGAATACCCCGCAGGGATGGGAGAAAAACTGTTTTTT. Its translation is CASSEYPAGMGEKLFF.

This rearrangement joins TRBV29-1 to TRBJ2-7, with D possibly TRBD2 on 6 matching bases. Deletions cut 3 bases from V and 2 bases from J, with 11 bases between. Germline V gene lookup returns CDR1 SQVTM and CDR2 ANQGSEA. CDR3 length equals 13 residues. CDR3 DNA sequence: TGCAGCGTTGATGGAGGGGACGCCTACGAGCAGTACTTC. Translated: CSVDGGDAYEQYF.

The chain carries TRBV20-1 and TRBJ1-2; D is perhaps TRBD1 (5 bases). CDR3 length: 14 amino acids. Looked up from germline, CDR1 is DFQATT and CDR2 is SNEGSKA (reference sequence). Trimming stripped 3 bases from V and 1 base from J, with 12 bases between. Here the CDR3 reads CSASERTLNYGYTF. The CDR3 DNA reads TGCAGTGCTAGTGAAAGGACACTTAACTATGGCTACACCTTC.

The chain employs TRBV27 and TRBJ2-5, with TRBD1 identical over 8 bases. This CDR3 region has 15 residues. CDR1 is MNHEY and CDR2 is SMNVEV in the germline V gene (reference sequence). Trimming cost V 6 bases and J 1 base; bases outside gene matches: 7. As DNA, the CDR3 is TGTGCCAGCAGAGCTGGACAGGGTGGCCAAGAGACCCAGTACTTC. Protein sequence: CASRAGQGGQETQYF.

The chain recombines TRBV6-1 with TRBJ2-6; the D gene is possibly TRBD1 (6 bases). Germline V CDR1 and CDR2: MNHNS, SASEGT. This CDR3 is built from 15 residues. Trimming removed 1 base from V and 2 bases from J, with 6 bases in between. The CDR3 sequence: CASSEEGAGANVLTF. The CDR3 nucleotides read TGTGCCAGCAGTGAAGAGGGGGCTGGGGCCAACGTCCTGACTTTC.

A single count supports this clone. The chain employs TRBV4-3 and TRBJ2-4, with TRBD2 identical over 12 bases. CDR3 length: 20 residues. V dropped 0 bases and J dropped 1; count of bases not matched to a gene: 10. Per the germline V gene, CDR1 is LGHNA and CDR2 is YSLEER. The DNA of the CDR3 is TGCGCCAGCAGCCAAGAAGCGGCTAGCGGGGGGGCCGGGGCCAAAAACATTCAGTACTTC. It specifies CASSQEAASGGAGAKNIQYF.

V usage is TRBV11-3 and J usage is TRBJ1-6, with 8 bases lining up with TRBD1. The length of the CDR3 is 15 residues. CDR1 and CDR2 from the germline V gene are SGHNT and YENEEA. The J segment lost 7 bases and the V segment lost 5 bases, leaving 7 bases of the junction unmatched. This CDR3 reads CASSTRQGMNSPLHF. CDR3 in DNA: TGTGCCAGCAGCACCCGACAGGGGATGAATTCACCCCTCCACTTT.

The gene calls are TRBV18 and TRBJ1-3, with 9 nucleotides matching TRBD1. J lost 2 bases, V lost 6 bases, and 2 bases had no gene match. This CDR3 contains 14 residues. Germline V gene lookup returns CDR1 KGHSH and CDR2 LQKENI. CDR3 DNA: TGTGCCAGCTCCCGGGACAGGGCTGGAAACACCATATATTTT. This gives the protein CASSRDRAGNTIYF. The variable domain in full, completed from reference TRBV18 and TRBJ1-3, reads NAGVMQNPRHLVRRRGQEARLRCSPMKGHSHVYWYRQLPEEGLKFMVYLQKENIIDESGMPKERFSAEFPKEGPSILRIQQVVRGDSAAYFCASSRDRAGNTIYFGEGSWLTVV.

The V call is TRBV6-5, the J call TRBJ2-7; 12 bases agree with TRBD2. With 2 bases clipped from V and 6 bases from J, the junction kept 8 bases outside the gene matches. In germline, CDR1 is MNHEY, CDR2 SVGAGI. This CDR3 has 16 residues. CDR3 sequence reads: CASSYGTSGSFGEQYF. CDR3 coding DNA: TGTGCCAGCAGTTACGGGACTAGCGGGTCCTTCGGCGAGCAGTACTTC.

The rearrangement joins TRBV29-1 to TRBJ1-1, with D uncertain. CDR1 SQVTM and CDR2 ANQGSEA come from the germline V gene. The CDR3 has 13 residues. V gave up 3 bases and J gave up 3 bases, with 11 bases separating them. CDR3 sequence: CSVDAGSDTEAFF. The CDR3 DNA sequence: TGCAGCGTTGACGCGGGGTCGGACACTGAAGCTTTCTTT.

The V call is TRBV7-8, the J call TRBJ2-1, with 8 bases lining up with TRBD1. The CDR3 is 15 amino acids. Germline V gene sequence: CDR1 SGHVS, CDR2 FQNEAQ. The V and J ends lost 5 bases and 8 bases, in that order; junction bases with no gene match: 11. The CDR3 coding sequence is TGTGCCAGCAGCCCGACAGGGGCCAGGAGTCATGAGCAGTTCTTC. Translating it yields CASSPTGARSHEQFF.

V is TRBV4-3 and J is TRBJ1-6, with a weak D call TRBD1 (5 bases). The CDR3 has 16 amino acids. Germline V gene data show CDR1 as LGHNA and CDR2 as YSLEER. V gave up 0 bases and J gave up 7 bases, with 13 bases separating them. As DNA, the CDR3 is TGCGCCAGCAGCCAAGATCCAGACAGCTCCAATTCACCCCTCCACTTT. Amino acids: CASSQDPDSSNSPLHF.

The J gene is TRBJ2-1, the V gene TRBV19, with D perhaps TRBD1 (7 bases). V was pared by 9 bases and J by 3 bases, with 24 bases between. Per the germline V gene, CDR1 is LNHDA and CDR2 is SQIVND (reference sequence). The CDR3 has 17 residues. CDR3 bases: TGTGCCAGCCAAATCGGAGGGGCTGGGACAGACTACAATGAGCAGTTCTTC. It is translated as CASQIGGAGTDYNEQFF.

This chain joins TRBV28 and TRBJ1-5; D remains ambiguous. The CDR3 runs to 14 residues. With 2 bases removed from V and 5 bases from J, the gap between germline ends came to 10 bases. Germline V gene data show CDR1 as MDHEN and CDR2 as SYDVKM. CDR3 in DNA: TGTGCCAGCAGTTTAGAACTGGAGGATCAGCCCCAGCATTTT. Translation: CASSLELEDQPQHF.

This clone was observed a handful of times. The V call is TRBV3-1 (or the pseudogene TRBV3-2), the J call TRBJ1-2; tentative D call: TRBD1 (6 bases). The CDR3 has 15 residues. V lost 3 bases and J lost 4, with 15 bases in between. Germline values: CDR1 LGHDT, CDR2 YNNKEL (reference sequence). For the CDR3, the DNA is TGTGCCAGCAGCCAGGGGGTGACAGGACCCTATGGCTACACCTTC. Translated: CASSQGVTGPYGYTF.